These 15 T cell receptor beta chains originate from one sample sequenced in a study of blood T cell repertoires in COVID-19. TCRdb's table, derived via immunoSEQ multiplex PCR, lists solely in-frame clones and lacks some. The sample consists of more than 45,000 clones, roughly nine tenths of them appearing once. The sequenced sample was peripheral blood. These receptors all come from a human donor in a cohort sampled during active COVID-19.

The chain is built from TRBV10-3 and TRBJ2-7; 7 bases fit TRBD1. The V and J ends lost 6 bases and 1 base, in that order; junction bases with no gene match: 9. CDR1 ENHRY and CDR2 SYGVKD come from the germline V gene. This CDR3 has 15 residues. The CDR3 loop is CAIRPLRTGSYEQYF. In nucleotides, the CDR3 is TGTGCCATCAGACCCCTCCGGACAGGTTCCTACGAGCAGTACTTC.

The chain links TRBV2 to TRBJ1-2; D call uncertain. V lost 8 bases to trimming and J lost 8 bases, with 21 bases between them. The germline V gene encodes CDR1 SNHLY and CDR2 FYNNEI. This CDR3 spans 14 amino acids. In DNA, the CDR3 is TGTGCCAGCTGGGAGGAGCCTTCCGGCCCGGGCTACACCTTC. Translating it yields CASWEEPSGPGYTF.

V gene TRBV29-1 combines with J gene TRBJ2-3; the D is unclear. The CDR3 loop spans 12 amino acids. V dropped 0 bases and J dropped 6 bases, with 7 bases sitting between them. Germline V lookup: CDR1 SQVTM, CDR2 ANQGSEA. This CDR3 is CSVEDSTDTQYF. The DNA for the CDR3 is TGCAGCGTTGAAGATAGTACGGATACGCAGTATTTT.

The chain is built from TRBV5-4 and TRBJ2-1, with 13 bases matching TRBD2. The CDR3 length is 14 residues. V dropped 7 bases and J dropped 7; count of bases not matched to a gene: 5. CDR1 and CDR2 from the germline V gene are SGHNT and YYREEE (reference sequence). CDR3 sequence reads: CASELAGGLNEQFF. The DNA of the CDR3 is TGTGCCAGCGAACTAGCGGGGGGGCTAAATGAGCAGTTCTTC.

This clone was detected once. The chain employs TRBV2 and TRBJ2-2, with TRBD2 matching over 7 bases. Looked up from germline, CDR1 is SNHLY and CDR2 is FYNNEI. With 7 bases clipped from V and 5 bases from J, the junction kept 4 bases outside the gene matches. The CDR3 loop spans 13 amino acids. CDR3 protein: CASTTGGTGELFF. CDR3 DNA: TGTGCCAGCACCACGGGAGGAACCGGGGAGCTGTTTTTT.

The chain links TRBV6-2 or TRBV6-3 to TRBJ2-7; TRBD2 is a possible D gene (5 bases). The V gene lost 2 bases and the J gene lost 2 bases, with 13 bases spanning the gap. Germline values: CDR1 MNHEY, CDR2 SVGEGT. This CDR3 contains 15 residues. The CDR3 protein is CASSYRAGEAYEQYV. CDR3 nucleotides: TGTGCCAGCAGTTACCGGGCGGGCGAGGCCTACGAGCAGTACGTC.

The J gene is TRBJ1-4, the V gene TRBV2, with D uncertain. This CDR3 spans 14 amino acids. V was pared by 8 bases and J by 1 base, with 11 bases between. Germline CDR1 SNHLY, CDR2 FYNNEI. The CDR3 DNA sequence: TGTGCCAGCCACGAACGGGAAACTAATGAAAAACTGTTTTTT. It translates to CASHERETNEKLFF.

The chain links TRBV6-5 to TRBJ2-3; 9 nucleotides agree with TRBD2. CDR1 and CDR2 from the germline V gene are MNHEY and SVGAGI. This CDR3 comprises 15 residues. Losses at the gene ends were 6 bases for V and 0 bases for J; bases not matched to a gene: 4. The CDR3 nucleotides read TGTGCCAGCAGATTAGCGGGAGCTAGCACAGATACGCAGTATTTT. The encoded protein is CASRLAGASTDTQYF.

The CDR3, as DNA: TGTGCCAGCAGTAATCCCCTGGAGACCCAGTACTTC. It is translated as CASSNPLETQYF. The V gene is TRBV28, the J gene TRBJ2-5; D is uncertain. V lost 5 bases and J lost 5, with 9 bases in between. The CDR3 extends over 12 amino acids. CDR1 is MDHEN, CDR2 SYDVKM, per germline.

The chain is built from TRBV12-5 and TRBJ2-6; D perhaps matches TRBD1 (6 bases). V was cut by 2 bases and J by 1 base, with 9 bases left in between. Per germline, CDR1 LGHNT and CDR2 FRNRAP. The CDR3 has 16 amino acids. CDR3 in amino acids: CASGLWQGSGANVLTF. The CDR3 DNA is TGTGCTAGTGGTTTGTGGCAGGGGTCTGGGGCCAACGTCCTGACTTTC.

This sequence joins TRBV2 and TRBJ2-7; 11 positions match TRBD2. With 1 base clipped from V and 6 bases from J, the junction kept 2 bases outside the gene matches. CDR3 length: 14 amino acids. The germline CDR1 and CDR2 sequences are SNHLY and FYNNEI. The CDR3 coding sequence is TGTGCCAGCAGTGAAGTAGCGGGGGGGCCCGAGCAGTACTTC. Translating gives CASSEVAGGPEQYF.

The V call is TRBV18, the J call TRBJ2-7, with 11 positions matching TRBD2. V gave up 0 bases and J gave up 0 bases; unmatched junction bases: 1. Germline CDR1 KGHSH, CDR2 LQKENI. The CDR3 consists of 16 residues. For the CDR3, the DNA is TGTGCCAGCTCACCACCTAGCGGGGGGGTCTCCTACGAGCAGTACTTC. This codes for CASSPPSGGVSYEQYF.

The V and J genes are TRBV2 and TRBJ2-3, with 9 bases that match TRBD2. V lost 4 bases and J lost 2; bases outside the gene matches: 4. Germline lookup yields CDR1 SNHLY and CDR2 FYNNEI. This CDR3 is built from 15 residues. The CDR3 DNA follows: TGTGCCAGCAGTGTGACTAGCGGCTACACAGATACGCAGTATTTT. Its protein is CASSVTSGYTDTQYF.

The chain has TRBV5-4 and TRBJ2-1; tentatively, D is TRBD1 (6 bases). Trimming pared 0 bases from V and 7 bases from J, leaving 14 bases between. The V gene's germline CDR1 is SGHNT and CDR2 YYREEE (reference sequence). The CDR3 contains 15 residues. The CDR3 loop reads CASSLGSSGVNEQFF. CDR3 coding DNA: TGTGCCAGCAGCTTGGGAAGCTCAGGGGTTAATGAGCAGTTCTTC. The full variable domain, rest sourced from reference TRBV5-4 and TRBJ2-1, is ETGVTQSPTHLIKTRGQQVTLRCSSQSGHNTVSWYQQALGQGPQFIFQYYREEENGRGNFPPRFSGLQFPNYSSELNVNALELDDSALYLCASSLGSSGVNEQFFGPGTRLTVL.

The rearrangement uses TRBV15 and TRBJ2-7; D may be TRBD1 (6 bases). The germline gives CDR1 LNHNV, CDR2 YYDKDF (reference sequence). The germline V and J ends were trimmed by 5 bases and 6 bases, with 23 bases remaining between them. This CDR3 is built from 16 residues. The CDR3 coding sequence is TGTGCCACCAGCTCCCGTGGGGGCAGGGGTTCTGGCGAGCAGTACTTC. Protein: CATSSRGGRGSGEQYF.